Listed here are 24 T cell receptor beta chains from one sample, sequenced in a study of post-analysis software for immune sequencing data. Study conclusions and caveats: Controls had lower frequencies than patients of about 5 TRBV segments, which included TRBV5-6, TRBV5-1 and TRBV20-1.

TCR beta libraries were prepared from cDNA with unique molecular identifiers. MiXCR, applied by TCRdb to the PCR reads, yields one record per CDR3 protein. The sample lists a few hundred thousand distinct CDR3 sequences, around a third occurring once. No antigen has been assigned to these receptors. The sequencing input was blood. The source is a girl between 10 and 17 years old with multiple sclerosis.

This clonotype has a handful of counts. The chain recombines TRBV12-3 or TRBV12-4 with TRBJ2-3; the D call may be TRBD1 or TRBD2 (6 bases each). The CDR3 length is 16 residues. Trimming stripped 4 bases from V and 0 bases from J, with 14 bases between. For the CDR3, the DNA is TGTGCCAGCAGTTGGGGGGCCGCTCCAAGCACAGATACGCAGTATTTT. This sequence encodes CASSWGAAPSTDTQYF.

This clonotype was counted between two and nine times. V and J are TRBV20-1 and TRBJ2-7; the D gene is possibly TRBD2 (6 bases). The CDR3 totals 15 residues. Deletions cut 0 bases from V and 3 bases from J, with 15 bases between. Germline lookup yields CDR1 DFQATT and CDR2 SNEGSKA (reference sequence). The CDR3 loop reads CSARDRGQGLYEQYF. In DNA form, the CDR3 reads TGCAGTGCTAGAGATAGAGGGCAGGGACTCTACGAGCAGTACTTC.

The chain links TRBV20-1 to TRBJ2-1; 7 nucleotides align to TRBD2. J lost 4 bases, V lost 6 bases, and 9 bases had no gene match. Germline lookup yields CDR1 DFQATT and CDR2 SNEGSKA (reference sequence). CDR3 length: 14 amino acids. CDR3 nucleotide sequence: TGCAGTGCCCGGGACTACTCTTTATACAATGAGCAGTTCTTC. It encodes CSARDYSLYNEQFF.

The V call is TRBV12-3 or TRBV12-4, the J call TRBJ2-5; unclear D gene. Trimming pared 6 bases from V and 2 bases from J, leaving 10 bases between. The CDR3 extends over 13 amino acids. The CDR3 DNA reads TGTGCCAGCAGCAAAGCCGTACAAGAGACCCAGTACTTC. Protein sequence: CASSKAVQETQYF.

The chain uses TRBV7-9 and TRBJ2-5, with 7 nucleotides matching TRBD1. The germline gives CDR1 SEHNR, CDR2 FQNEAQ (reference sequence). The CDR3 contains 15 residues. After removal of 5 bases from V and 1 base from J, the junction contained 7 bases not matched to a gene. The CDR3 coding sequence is TGTGCCAGCAGCCCAACCGGGACAGTCCAAGAGACCCAGTACTTC. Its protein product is CASSPTGTVQETQYF.

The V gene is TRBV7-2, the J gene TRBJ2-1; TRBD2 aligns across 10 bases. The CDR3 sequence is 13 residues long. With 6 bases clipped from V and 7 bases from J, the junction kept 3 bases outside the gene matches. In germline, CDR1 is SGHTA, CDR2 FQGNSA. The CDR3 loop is CASRLAGANEQFF. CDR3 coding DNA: TGTGCCAGCAGGCTAGCGGGGGCAAATGAGCAGTTCTTC.

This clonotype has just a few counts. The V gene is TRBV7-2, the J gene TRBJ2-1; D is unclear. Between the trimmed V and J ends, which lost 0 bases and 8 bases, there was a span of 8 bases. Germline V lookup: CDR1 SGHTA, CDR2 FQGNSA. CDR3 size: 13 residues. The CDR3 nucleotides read TGTGCCAGCAGCTTAGCCTCACTCCATGAGCAGTTCTTC. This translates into CASSLASLHEQFF.

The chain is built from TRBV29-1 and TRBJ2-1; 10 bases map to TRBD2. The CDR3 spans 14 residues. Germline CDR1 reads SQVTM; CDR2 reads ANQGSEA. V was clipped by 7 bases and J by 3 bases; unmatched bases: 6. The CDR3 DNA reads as TGCAGCGACCAACTAGCGGGGAACTACAATGAGCAGTTCTTC. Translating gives CSDQLAGNYNEQFF.

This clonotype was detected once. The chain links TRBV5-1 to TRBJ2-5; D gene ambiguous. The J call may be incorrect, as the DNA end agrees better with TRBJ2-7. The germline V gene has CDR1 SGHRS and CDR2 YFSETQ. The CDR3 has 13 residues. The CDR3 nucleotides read TGCGCCAGCGCCGGGTCGGACTCCTACGAGCAGTACTTC. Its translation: CASAGSDSYEQYF.

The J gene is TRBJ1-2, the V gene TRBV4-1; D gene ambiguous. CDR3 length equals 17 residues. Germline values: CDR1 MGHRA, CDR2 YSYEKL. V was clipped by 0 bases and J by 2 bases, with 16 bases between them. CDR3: CASSQESPSRGNYGYTF. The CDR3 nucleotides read TGCGCCAGCAGCCAAGAATCCCCTAGTCGGGGAAACTATGGCTACACCTTC.

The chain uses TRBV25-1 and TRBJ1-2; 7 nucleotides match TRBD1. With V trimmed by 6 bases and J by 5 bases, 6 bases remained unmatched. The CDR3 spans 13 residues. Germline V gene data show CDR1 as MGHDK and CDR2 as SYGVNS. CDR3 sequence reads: CASRAGQAYGYTF. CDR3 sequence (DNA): TGTGCCAGCAGGGCTGGACAGGCGTATGGCTACACCTTC.

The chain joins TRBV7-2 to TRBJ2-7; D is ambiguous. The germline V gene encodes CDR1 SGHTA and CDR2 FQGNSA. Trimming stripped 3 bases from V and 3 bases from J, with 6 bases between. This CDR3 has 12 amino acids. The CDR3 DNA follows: TGTGCCAGCAGCTTGGCATACTACGAGCAGTACTTC. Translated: CASSLAYYEQYF.

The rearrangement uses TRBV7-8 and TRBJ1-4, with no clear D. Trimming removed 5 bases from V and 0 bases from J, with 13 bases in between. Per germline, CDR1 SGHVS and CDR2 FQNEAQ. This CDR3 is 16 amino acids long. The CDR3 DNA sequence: TGTGCCAGCAGCCCTAGTGACGTTGCAACTAATGAAAAACTGTTTTTT. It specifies CASSPSDVATNEKLFF.

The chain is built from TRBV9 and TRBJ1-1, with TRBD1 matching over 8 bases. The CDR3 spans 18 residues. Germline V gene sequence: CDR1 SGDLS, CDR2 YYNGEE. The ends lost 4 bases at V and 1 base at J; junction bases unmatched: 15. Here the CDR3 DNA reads TGTGCCAGCAGCTCAGGGACCACTCAGGACAGGGCGAACACTGAAGCTTTCTTT. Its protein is CASSSGTTQDRANTEAFF.

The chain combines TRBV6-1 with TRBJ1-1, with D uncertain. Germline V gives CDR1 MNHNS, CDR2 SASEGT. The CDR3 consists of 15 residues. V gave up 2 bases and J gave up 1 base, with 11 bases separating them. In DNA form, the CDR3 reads TGTGCCAGCAGTGAATCGAGTTTCACGAACACTGAAGCTTTCTTT. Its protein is CASSESSFTNTEAFF.

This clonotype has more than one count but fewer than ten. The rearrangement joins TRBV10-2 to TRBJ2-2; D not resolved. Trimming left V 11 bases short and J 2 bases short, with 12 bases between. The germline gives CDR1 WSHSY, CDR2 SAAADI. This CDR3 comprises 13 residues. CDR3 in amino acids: CACETENTGELFF. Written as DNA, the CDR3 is TGCGCCTGCGAGACGGAAAACACCGGGGAGCTGTTTTTT.

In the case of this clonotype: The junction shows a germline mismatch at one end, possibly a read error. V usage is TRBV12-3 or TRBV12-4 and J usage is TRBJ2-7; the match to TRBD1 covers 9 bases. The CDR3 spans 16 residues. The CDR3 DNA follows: TGTGGCAGCAGTTCCACTATCGGACAGGGGTCCTACGAGCAGTACTTC. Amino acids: CGSSSTIGQGSYEQYF.

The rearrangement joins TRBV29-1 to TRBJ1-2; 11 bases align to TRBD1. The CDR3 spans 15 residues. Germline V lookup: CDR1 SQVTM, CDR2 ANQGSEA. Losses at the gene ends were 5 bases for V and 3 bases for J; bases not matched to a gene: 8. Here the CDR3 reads CSVRWTGGADYGYTF. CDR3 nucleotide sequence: TGCAGCGTTAGGTGGACAGGGGGCGCCGACTATGGCTACACCTTC.

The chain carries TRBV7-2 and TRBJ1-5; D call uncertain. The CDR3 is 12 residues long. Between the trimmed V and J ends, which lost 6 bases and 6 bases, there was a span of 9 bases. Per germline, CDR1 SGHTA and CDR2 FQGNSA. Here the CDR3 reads CASRIGSQPQHF. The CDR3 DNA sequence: TGTGCCAGCAGAATAGGGAGTCAGCCCCAGCATTTT.

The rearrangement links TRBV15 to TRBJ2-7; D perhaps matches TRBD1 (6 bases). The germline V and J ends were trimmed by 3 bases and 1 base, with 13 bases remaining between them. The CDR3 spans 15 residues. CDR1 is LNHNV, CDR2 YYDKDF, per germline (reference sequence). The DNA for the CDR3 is TGTGCCACCAGCAGGTCGGGACATATGTCCTACGAGCAGTACTTC. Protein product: CATSRSGHMSYEQYF.

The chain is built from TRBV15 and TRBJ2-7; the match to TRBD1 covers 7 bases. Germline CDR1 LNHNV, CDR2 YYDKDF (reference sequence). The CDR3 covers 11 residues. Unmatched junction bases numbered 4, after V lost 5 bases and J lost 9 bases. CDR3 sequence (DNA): TGTGCCACCAGCCCCTGGGACAGGCAGTACTTC. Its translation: CATSPWDRQYF.

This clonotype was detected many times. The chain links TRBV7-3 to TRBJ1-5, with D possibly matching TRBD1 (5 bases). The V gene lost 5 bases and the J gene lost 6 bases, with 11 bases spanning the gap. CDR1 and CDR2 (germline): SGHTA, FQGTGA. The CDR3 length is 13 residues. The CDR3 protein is CASSPQGGQPQHF. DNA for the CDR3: TGTGCCAGCAGCCCCCAGGGTGGTCAGCCCCAGCATTTT. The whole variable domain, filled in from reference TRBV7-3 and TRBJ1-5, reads GAGVSQTPSNKVTEKGKYVELRCDPISGHTALYWYRQSLGQGPEFLIYFQGTGAADDSGLPNDRFFAVRPEGSVSTLKIQRTERGDSAVYLCASSPQGGQPQHFGDGTRLSIL.

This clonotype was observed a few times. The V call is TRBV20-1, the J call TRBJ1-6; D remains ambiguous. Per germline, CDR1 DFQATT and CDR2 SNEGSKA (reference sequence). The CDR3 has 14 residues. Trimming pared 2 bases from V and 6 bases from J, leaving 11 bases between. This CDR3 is CSARTGNVNSPLHF. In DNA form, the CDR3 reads TGCAGTGCTAGAACGGGAAACGTTAATTCACCCCTCCACTTT.

CDR3 region: CASSSQTHEQFF. Written as DNA, the CDR3 is TGTGCCAGCAGCTCACAGACTCATGAGCAGTTCTTC. The chain employs TRBV6-2 or TRBV6-3 and TRBJ2-1, with no clear D. The CDR3 length is 12 residues. Germline-derived CDR1 and CDR2 are MNHEY and SVGEGT. Trimming took off 6 bases at V and 8 bases at J, with 11 bases between the two ends.